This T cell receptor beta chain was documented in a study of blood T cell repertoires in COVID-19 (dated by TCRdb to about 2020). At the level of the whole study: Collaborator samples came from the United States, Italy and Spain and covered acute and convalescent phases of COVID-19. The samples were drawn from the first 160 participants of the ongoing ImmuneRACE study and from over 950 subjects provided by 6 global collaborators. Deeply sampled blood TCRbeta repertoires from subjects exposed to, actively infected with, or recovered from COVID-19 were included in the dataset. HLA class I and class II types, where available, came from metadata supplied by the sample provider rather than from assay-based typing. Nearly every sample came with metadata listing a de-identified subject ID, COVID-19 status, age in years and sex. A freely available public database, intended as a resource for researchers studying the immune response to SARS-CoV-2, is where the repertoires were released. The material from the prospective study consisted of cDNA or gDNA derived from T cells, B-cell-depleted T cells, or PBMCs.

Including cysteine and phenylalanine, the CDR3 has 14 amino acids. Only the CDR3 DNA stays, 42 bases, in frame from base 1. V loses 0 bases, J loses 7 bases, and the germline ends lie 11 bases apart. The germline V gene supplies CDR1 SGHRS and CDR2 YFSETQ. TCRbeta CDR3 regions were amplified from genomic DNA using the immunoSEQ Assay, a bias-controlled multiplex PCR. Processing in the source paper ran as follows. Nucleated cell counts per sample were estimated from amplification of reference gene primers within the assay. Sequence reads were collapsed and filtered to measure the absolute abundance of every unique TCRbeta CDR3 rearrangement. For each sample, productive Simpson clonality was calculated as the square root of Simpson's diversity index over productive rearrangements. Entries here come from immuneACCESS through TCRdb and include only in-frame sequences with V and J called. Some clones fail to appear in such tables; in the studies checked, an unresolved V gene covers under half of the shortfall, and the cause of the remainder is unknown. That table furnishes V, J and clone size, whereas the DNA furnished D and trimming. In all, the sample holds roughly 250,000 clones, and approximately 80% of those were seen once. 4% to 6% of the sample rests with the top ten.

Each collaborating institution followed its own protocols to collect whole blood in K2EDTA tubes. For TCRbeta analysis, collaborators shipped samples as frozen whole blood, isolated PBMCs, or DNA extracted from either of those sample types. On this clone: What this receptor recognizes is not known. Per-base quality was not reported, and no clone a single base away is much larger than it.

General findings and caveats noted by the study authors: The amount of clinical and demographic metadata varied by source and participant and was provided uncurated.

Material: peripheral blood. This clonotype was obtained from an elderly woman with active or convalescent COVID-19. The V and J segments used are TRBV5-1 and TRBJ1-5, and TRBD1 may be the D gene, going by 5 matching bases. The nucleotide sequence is TGCGCCAGCAGCTTGGTTTCGGGGGGACAGCCCCAGCATTTT. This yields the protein CASSLVSGGQPQHF.